The 22 T cell receptor beta chains in this list originate from one sample, sequenced in a study of blood T cells in healthy people across ages. Primers used in a second PCR of roughly 6 to 11 cycles were a sample-barcoded 5' primer and a J-beta primer mix. TCRdb passed the 5' RACE reads through MiXCR, listing each CDR3 protein once. This sample has roughly 800,000 distinct CDR3 sequences, with 55% to 75% found just once. The sequenced sample was blood. Receptor source: a young man in good health.

The chain uses TRBV20-1 and TRBJ2-3; TRBD2 matches 10 bases. This CDR3 spans 18 amino acids. Trimming at V came to 6 bases and at J to 5 bases, leaving 20 bases not matched to a gene. Germline loops: CDR1 DFQATT, CDR2 SNEGSKA (reference sequence). The CDR3 coding sequence is TGCAGTGCGGGGTCAGCGGGGGGGCGGATCCAGCGGGGAGATACGCAGTATTTT. Translating gives CSAGSAGGRIQRGDTQYF.

The rearrangement uses TRBV29-1 and TRBJ1-1, with 7 bases that match TRBD1. The CDR3 contains 13 residues. Germline V gives CDR1 SQVTM, CDR2 ANQGSEA. Trimming at V came to 7 bases and at J to 0 bases, leaving 5 bases not matched to a gene. The CDR3 is CSGKGAVNTEAFF. CDR3 DNA sequence: TGCAGCGGCAAGGGGGCGGTGAACACTGAAGCTTTCTTT.

About this clonotype itself: A much larger clone sits a single nucleotide away, making a read error possible. Because the CDR3 is missing its conserved closing phenylalanine or tryptophan, this is likely a read error. The chain recombines TRBV7-2 with TRBJ2-5, with TRBD1 as a possible D gene (5 bases). V was cut by 2 bases and J by 1 base, with 8 bases left in between. Looked up from germline, CDR1 is SGHTA and CDR2 is FQGNSA. This CDR3 region has 14 residues. This CDR3 is CASSLNGAQETQYL. The CDR3 DNA reads TGTGCCAGCAGCTTAAATGGGGCCCAAGAGACCCAGTACTTA.

The chain employs TRBV7-2 and TRBJ1-5; TRBD1 agrees at 7 bases. This CDR3 has 15 residues. With V trimmed by 2 bases and J by 6 bases, 7 bases remained unmatched. From germline, CDR1 is SGHTA and CDR2 FQGNSA. The CDR3, as DNA: TGTGCCAGCAGCTTATGGACAGGCGAAAGTCAGCCCCAGCATTTT. Translated, it gives CASSLWTGESQPQHF.

This clonotype showed up just a few times. V is TRBV9 and J is TRBJ1-2; D possibly corresponds to TRBD1 (6 bases). The CDR3 runs 13 residues. V was pared by 0 bases and J by 6 bases, with 9 bases between. Looked up from germline, CDR1 is SGDLS and CDR2 is YYNGEE. The CDR3 DNA reads as TGTGCCAGCAGCGTAGAGGGGGAAGATGGCTACACCTTC. Translated, it gives CASSVEGEDGYTF.

This clonotype was detected only a few times. CDR3 sequence reads: CASSLAGDDEQFF. Written as DNA, the CDR3 is TGCGCCAGCAGCTTGGCTGGGGACGATGAGCAGTTCTTC. This chain links TRBV5-1 with TRBJ2-1, with D possibly being TRBD1 or TRBD2 (5 bases each). Germline loops: CDR1 SGHRS, CDR2 YFSETQ. This CDR3 is built from 13 residues. Trimming took 0 bases from V and 8 from J, leaving 9 bases between them.

Concerning this clonotype: At one end the junction does not follow the germline gene, possibly because of a read error. This chain uses TRBV10-2 with TRBJ2-7; weak D call: TRBD2 (5 bases). Germline values: CDR1 WSHSY, CDR2 SAAADI. This CDR3 contains 12 residues. In DNA form, the CDR3 reads TGTGCCAGCAGTGAGGGATACTACGAGCAGTACTTC. This translates into CASSEGYYEQYF.

A few counts support this clonotype. J is TRBJ2-1 and V is TRBV20-1; TRBD2 might be the D (6 bases). V was shortened by 3 bases and J by 8 bases, with 17 bases between the two germline ends. The V gene's germline CDR1 is DFQATT and CDR2 SNEGSKA (reference sequence). The CDR3 has 14 residues. The CDR3 DNA reads TGCAGTGCTAGGGTGGGGGGTAGTCTCTATGAGCAGTTCTTC. Translating it yields CSARVGGSLYEQFF.

This clonotype was counted a few times. The chain has TRBV10-3 and TRBJ2-5; TRBD1 agrees at 8 bases. Germline-derived CDR1 and CDR2 are ENHRY and SYGVKD. The J segment lost 9 bases and the V segment lost 3 bases, leaving 15 bases of the junction unmatched. The CDR3 spans 16 residues. Here the CDR3 DNA reads TGTGCCATCAGTGAATTATCAGGGGGCCCAGGATCGGCCCAGTACTTC. It codes for CAISELSGGPGSAQYF.

This clonotype came up a few times. The genes are TRBV6-5 and TRBJ2-4; TRBD1 might be the D (5 bases). Germline lookup yields CDR1 MNHEY and CDR2 SVGAGI. The CDR3 spans 14 residues. V lost 5 bases and J 3 bases, leaving 11 bases between the germline ends. CDR3 sequence: CASSLDSNKNIQYF. The CDR3 nucleotides read TGTGCCAGCAGTCTCGACAGTAACAAAAACATTCAGTACTTC.

This clonotype was observed a handful of times. The chain couples TRBV29-1 to TRBJ1-2; D uncertain. The CDR3 covers 12 residues. CDR1 and CDR2 (germline): SQVTM, ANQGSEA. The ends were cut back, 5 bases at V and 5 bases at J, with 12 bases in the middle. CDR3 coding DNA: TGCAGCGTTCCGCAGGCTCCGTATGGCTACACCTTC. Amino acid sequence: CSVPQAPYGYTF. Full variable domain (outside the CDR3, taken from reference TRBV29-1 and TRBJ1-2): SAVISQKPSRDICQRGTSLTIQCQVDSQVTMMFWYRQQPGQSLTLIATANQGSEATYESGFVIDKFPISRPNLTFSTLTVSNMSPEDSSIYLCSVPQAPYGYTFGSGTRLTVV.

V and J are TRBV5-1 and TRBJ2-1, with D unresolved. CDR1 and CDR2 (germline): SGHRS, YFSETQ. This CDR3 is built from 17 residues. V dropped 3 bases and J dropped 0 bases, with 16 bases sitting between them. The CDR3 DNA follows: TGCGCCAGCAGCTCGTTATTCCAGCTCAGCTCCTACAATGAGCAGTTCTTC. Encoded protein: CASSSLFQLSSYNEQFF.

This clonotype was counted a few times. This chain joins TRBV11-2 and TRBJ2-5; 14 nucleotides line up with TRBD2. In germline, CDR1 is SGHAT, CDR2 FQNNGV. Germline trimming cut 5 bases from V and 3 bases from J; bases unmatched to any gene: 20. The CDR3 runs to 21 residues. The CDR3 sequence: CASSQGLAGGYTSRSKETQYF. The CDR3 region has the DNA TGTGCCAGCAGCCAAGGACTAGCGGGAGGATATACGTCTCGCAGCAAAGAGACCCAGTACTTC.

This rearrangement joins TRBV4-2 to TRBJ2-2, with unresolved D. Trimming shortened V by 1 base and J by 6 bases, and 9 bases separated the two germline ends. The CDR3 has 14 residues. Germline CDR1 and CDR2: LGHNA and YNFKEQ. CDR3 residues: CASSQGRAPGELFF. The CDR3 DNA sequence: TGTGCCAGCAGCCAAGGAAGGGCCCCCGGGGAGCTGTTTTTT.

The J gene is TRBJ1-4, the V gene TRBV7-2; TRBD1 matches at 7 bases. The CDR3 totals 14 residues. J was trimmed by 12 bases and V by 3 bases; bases with no gene match: 10. Germline-derived CDR1 and CDR2 are SGHTA and FQGNSA. CDR3 amino acids: CASSFQGGPEQLFF. The CDR3 nucleotides are TGTGCCAGCAGCTTCCAGGGGGGTCCGGAACAACTGTTTTTT.

This clonotype was observed once. The V and J genes are TRBV11-3 and TRBJ2-1; D is unresolved. The DNA end favors TRBJ2-7, so the J call may be wrong. The CDR3 is 13 amino acids. The germline CDR1 and CDR2 sequences are SGHNT and YENEEA. CDR3 region: CASSLGAFNEQYF. CDR3 coding DNA: TGTGCCAGCAGCTTAGGGGCGTTCAATGAGCAGTACTTC.

This chain joins TRBV20-1 and TRBJ1-2; tentative D call: TRBD1 (5 bases). Germline assignment: CDR1 DFQATT and CDR2 SNEGSKA (reference sequence). V was cut by 4 bases and J by 3 bases, with 12 bases left in between. This CDR3 has 13 residues. CDR3 DNA sequence: TGCAGTGCTACGGGGGATCGGGACTATGGCTACACCTTC. It yields the protein CSATGDRDYGYTF.

The rearrangement joins TRBV10-3 to TRBJ2-5; D is ambiguous. Germline loops: CDR1 ENHRY, CDR2 SYGVKD. The ends were cut back, 8 bases at V and 2 bases at J, with 9 bases in the middle. The CDR3 totals 12 residues. CDR3 DNA: TGTGCCATCGGAAGTATTCAAGAGACCCAGTACTTC. Translated, it gives CAIGSIQETQYF.

The genes are TRBV4-1 and TRBJ2-6; 10 nucleotides match TRBD1. The germline V gene has CDR1 MGHRA and CDR2 YSYEKL. This CDR3 spans 18 amino acids. The J segment lost 2 bases and the V segment lost 3 bases, leaving 7 bases of the junction unmatched. The CDR3 DNA follows: TGCGCCAGCAGCCACATCCCAGGACAGGGGGCTGGGGCCAACGTCCTGACTTTC. Its translation is CASSHIPGQGAGANVLTF.

This rearrangement joins TRBV7-2 to TRBJ2-5, with TRBD2 as a possible D gene (6 bases). The V gene's germline CDR1 is SGHTA and CDR2 FQGNSA. Trimming removed 6 bases at V and 3 bases at J, with 17 bases between. The CDR3 is 15 residues long. DNA of the CDR3: TGTGCCAGCAGTGTGTCGGGCGGGGTAAAAGAGACCCAGTACTTC. Amino acid sequence: CASSVSGGVKETQYF.

The sample holds one count of this clonotype. This chain connects TRBV12-3 or TRBV12-4 to TRBJ2-3; a weak D match, TRBD1 (6 bases). The CDR3 totals 14 residues. Trimming cost V 6 bases and J 6 bases, with 16 bases left between them. CDR3 bases: TGTGCCAGCAGCTATTCAGGGGTTTTCGATACGCAGTATTTT. Its translation is CASSYSGVFDTQYF.

V and J are TRBV12-3 or TRBV12-4 and TRBJ1-1, with 8 bases that match TRBD1. This CDR3 contains 15 residues. The J segment lost 6 bases and the V segment lost 2 bases, leaving 8 bases of the junction unmatched. CDR3 amino acids: CASSLRGQANPEAFF. The DNA of the CDR3 is TGTGCCAGCAGTTTAAGGGGACAGGCTAATCCTGAAGCTTTCTTT.